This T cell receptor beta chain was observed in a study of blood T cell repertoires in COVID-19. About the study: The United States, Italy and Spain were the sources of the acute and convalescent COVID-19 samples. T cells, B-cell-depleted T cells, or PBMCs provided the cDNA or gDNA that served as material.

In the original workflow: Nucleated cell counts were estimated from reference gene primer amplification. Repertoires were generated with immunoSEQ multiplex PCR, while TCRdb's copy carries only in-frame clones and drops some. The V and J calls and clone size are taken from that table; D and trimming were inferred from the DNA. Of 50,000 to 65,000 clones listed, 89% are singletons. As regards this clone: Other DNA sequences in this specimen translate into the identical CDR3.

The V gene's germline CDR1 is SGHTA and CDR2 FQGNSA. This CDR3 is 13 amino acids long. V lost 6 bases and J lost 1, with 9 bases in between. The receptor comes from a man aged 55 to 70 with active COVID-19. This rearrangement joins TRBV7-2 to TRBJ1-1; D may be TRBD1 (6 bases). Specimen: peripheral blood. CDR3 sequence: CASSLDRNTEAFF. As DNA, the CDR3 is TGTGCCAGCAGTTTGGACAGGAACACTGAAGCTTTCTTT.